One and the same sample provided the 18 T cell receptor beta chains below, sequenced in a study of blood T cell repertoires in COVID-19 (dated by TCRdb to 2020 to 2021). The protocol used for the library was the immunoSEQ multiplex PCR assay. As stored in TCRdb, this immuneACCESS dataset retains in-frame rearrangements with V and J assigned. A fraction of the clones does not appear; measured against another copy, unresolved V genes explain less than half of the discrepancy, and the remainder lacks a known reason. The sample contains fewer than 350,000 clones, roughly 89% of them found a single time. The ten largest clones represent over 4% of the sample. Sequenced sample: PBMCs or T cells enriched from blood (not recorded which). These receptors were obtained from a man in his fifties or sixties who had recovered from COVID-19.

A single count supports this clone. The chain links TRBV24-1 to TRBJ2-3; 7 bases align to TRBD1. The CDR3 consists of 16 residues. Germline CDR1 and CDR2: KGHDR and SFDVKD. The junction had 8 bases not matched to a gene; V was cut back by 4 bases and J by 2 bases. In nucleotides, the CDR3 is TGTGCCACCAGTGACCCAGCAACAGGGGCCACAGATACGCAGTATTTT. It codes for CATSDPATGATDTQYF.

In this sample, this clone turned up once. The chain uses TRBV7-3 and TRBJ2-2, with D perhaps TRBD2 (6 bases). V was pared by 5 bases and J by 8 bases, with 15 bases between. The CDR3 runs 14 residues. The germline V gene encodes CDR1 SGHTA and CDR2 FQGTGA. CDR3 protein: CASSPGPTSGELFF. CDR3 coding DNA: TGTGCCAGCAGCCCGGGACCGACTAGTGGGGAGCTGTTTTTT.

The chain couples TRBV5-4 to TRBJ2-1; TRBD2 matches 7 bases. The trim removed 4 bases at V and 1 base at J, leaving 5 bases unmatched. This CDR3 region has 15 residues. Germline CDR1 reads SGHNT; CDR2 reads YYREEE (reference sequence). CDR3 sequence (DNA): TGTGCCAGCAGCCCAACTAGCGAATCCTACAATGAGCAGTTCTTC. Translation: CASSPTSESYNEQFF. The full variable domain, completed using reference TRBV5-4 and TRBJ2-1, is ETGVTQSPTHLIKTRGQQVTLRCSSQSGHNTVSWYQQALGQGPQFIFQYYREEENGRGNFPPRFSGLQFPNYSSELNVNALELDDSALYLCASSPTSESYNEQFFGPGTRLTVL.

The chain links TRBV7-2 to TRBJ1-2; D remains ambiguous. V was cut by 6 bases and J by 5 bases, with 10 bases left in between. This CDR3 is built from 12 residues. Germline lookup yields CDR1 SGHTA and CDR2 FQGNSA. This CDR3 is CASRLSGYGYTF. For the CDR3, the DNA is TGTGCCAGCAGGCTATCGGGGTATGGCTACACCTTC.

The CDR3 DNA reads TGTGCCAGCAGCGAATTCACAGGGGGCTTGTCTGAAGCTTTCTTT. It yields the protein CASSEFTGGLSEAFF. The rearrangement links TRBV7-2 to TRBJ1-1; TRBD1 matches at 9 bases. Trimming cost V 5 bases and J 6 bases; bases outside gene matches: 10. The CDR3 runs to 15 residues. The germline CDR1 and CDR2 sequences are SGHTA and FQGNSA.

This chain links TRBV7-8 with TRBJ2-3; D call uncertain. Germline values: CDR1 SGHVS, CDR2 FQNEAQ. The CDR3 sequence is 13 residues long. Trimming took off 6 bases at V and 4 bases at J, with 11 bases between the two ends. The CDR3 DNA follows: TGTGCCAGCAGGGGTCCCGCGGCAGATACGCAGTATTTT. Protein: CASRGPAADTQYF.

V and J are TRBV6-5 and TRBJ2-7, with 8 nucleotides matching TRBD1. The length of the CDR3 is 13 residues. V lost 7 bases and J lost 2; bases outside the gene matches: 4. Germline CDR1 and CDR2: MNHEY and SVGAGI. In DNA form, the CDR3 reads TGTGCCAGCATGGCGACAGGGGCCTACGAGCAGTACTTC. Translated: CASMATGAYEQYF.

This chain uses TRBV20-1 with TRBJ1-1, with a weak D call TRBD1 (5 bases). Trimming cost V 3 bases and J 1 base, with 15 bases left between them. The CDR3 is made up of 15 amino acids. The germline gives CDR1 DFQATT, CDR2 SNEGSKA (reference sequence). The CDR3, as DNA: TGCAGTGCTAGTGGGCGGGAGGGACCGAACACTGAAGCTTTCTTT. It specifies CSASGREGPNTEAFF.

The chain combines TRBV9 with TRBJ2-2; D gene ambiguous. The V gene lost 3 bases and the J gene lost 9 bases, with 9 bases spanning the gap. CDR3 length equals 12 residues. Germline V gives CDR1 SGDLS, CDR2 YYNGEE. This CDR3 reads CASSALERELFF. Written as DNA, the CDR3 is TGTGCCAGCAGCGCTTTAGAGCGGGAGCTGTTTTTT. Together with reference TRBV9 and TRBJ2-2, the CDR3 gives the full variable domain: DSGVTQTPKHLITATGQRVTLRCSPRSGDLSVYWYQQSLDQGLQFLIQYYNGEERAKGNILERFSAQQFPDLHSELNLSSLELGDSALYFCASSALERELFFGEGSRLTVL.

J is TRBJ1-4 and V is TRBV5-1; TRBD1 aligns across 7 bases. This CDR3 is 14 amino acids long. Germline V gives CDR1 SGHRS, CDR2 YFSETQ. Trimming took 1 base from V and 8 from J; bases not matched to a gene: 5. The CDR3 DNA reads TGCGCCAGCAGCTTGACAGGGGTAGGCGAAAAACTGTTTTTT. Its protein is CASSLTGVGEKLFF.

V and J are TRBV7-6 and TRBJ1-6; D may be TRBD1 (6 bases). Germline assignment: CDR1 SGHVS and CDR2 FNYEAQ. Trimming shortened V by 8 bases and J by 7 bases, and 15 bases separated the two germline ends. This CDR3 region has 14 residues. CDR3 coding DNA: TGTGCCAGCGCCCTCCAGGGGACCAATTCACCCCTCCACTTT. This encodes CASALQGTNSPLHF.

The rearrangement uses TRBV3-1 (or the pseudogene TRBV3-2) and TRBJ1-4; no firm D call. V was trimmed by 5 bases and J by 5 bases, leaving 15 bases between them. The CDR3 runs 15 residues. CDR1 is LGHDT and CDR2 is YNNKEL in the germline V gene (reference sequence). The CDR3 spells CASSSRGSLNEKLFF. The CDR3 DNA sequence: TGTGCCAGCAGCTCTCGCGGCAGCTTAAATGAAAAACTGTTTTTT.

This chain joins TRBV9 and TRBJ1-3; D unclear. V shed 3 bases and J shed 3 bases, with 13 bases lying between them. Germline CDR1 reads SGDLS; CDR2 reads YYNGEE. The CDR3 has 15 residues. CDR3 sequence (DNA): TGTGCCAGCAGCGGGGCGGGAGCCGGTGGAAACACCATATATTTT. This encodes CASSGAGAGGNTIYF.

CDR3 DNA: TGTGCCAGCAGCATGGGGACTAGCGGGGCACTTGGGGAGACCCAGTACTTC. Protein: CASSMGTSGALGETQYF. The V call is TRBV7-9, the J call TRBJ2-5; 13 nucleotides agree with TRBD2. Germline-derived CDR1 and CDR2 are SEHNR and FQNEAQ (reference sequence). V was pared by 5 bases and J by 5 bases, with 11 bases of the junction left unmatched. This CDR3 region has 17 residues.

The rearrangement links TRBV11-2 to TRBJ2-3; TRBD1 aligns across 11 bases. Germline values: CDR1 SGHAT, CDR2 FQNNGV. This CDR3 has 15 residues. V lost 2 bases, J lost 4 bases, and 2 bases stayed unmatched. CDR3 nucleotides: TGTGCCAGCAGCTTATGGACAGGGGGCGCAGATACGCAGTATTTT. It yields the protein CASSLWTGGADTQYF.

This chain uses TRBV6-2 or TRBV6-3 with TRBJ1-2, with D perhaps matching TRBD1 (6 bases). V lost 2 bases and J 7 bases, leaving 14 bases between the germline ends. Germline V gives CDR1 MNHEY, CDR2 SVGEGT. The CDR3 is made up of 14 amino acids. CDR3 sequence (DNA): TGTGCCAGCAGTTACAGCAGGGGCGGTTTTGGCTACACCTTC. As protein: CASSYSRGGFGYTF.

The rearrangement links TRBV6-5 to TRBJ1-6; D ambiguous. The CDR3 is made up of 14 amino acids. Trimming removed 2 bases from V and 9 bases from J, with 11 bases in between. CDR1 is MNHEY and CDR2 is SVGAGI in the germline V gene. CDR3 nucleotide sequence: TGTGCCAGCAGTTACATTTTAGAGGGTTCACCCCTCCACTTT. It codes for CASSYILEGSPLHF.

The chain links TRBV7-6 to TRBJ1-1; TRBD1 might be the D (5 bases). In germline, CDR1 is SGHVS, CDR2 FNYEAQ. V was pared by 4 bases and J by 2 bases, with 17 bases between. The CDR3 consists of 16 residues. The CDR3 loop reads CASSSTIQRGNTEAFF. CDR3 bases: TGTGCCAGCAGCTCCACGATTCAAAGGGGTAACACTGAAGCTTTCTTT.